This T cell receptor (beta chain) is drawn from a study of OX40 agonist ivuxolimab in advanced cancers. About the investigation overall: Ivuxolimab was a fully human IgG2 agonistic monoclonal antibody targeting the costimulatory receptor OX40 (CD134). Intravenous ivuxolimab was administered to patients every 2 weeks at six dose levels: 0.01, 0.1, 0.3, 1.5, 3 and 10 mg/kg. Of the approximately 50 patients in dose escalation, 19 had hepatocellular carcinoma, about 15 had melanoma, 9 had renal cell carcinoma and 9 had head and neck cancer. The dose-escalation cohort was 82.7% male with a mean age of about 65 years, ranging from about 20 to 85. Patients were allowed to have had prior anti-PD-1, anti-PD-L1 or anti-CTLA-4 therapy, and more than 30% of the dose-escalation patients had previously received checkpoint inhibitors. Partial responses were achieved by three dose-escalation patients, of whom one had hepatocellular carcinoma and two had cutaneous melanoma. Peripheral TCRbeta sequencing was intended to test whether TCR sequence diversity was altered and clonal T-cell expansion was caused by ivuxolimab. The paper covers the monotherapy dose-escalation part of the phase I ivuxolimab trial, which included N of about 50 patients. General study outcomes and caveats: Antigen specificity was not determined for the clonally expanded peripheral T cells. At doses of 0.1 to 3.0 mg/kg, clonal expansion of both CD4+ and CD8+ blood T cells was observed from baseline to week 6. Low levels of normalized T-cell clonal expansion were also seen in some patients who did not respond. In the 0.1-3.0 mg/kg groups, partial responders had among the lowest normalized peripheral clonal expansion, particularly in CD8+ T cells. After ivuxolimab, more expanded clones were found on average in CD8+ T cells than in CD4+ T cells.

Trimming leaves V shorter by 5 bases and J shorter by 5 bases, with the junction holding 10 bases beyond the gene matches. Including cysteine and phenylalanine, the CDR3 has 16 amino acids. Only the CDR3 portion is preserved as DNA: 48 bases, with reading frame beginning at the first base. The germline V gene yields SNHLY for CDR1 and FYNNEI for CDR2. For sequencing of the TCRbeta CDR3 region, genomic DNA was extracted from the sorted cells. The immunoSEQ Assay was used for sequencing of TCRbeta CDR3 regions. In its TCRdb copy, this immuneACCESS table keeps in-frame sequences only and misses some clones. Where compared with another copy, unresolved V genes explain less than half of these, and the others have no known cause. Here the sample has 65,000 to 80,000 clones; roughly 80% occur a single time. The leading ten clones occupy approximately 6.8% of the sample. Patients with a history of autoimmune disease or receiving systemic immunosuppression were excluded from the trial. Peripheral blood for TCR sequencing was drawn from every dose cohort at baseline, at cycle 4 day 1 and at cycle 7 day 1. The samples were drawn from a first-in-human, open-label, multicenter phase I dose-escalation trial of ivuxolimab. The trial enrolled adults with locally advanced or metastatic head and neck squamous cell, hepatocellular, melanoma or renal cell carcinoma. CD4+ and CD8+ T cells were sorted separately from peripheral blood before TCR sequencing.

With respect to this clone: The clone's antigen remains unknown. Base-call qualities are not available, and no considerably larger clone is one nucleotide away.

The source of this sequence is an adult with an advanced solid tumor such as melanoma, head and neck, liver or kidney cancer. The chain is assembled from TRBV2 and TRBJ2-5; 11 of the junction bases match TRBD2. Material: CD4+ or CD8+ T cells sorted from blood, obtained in a trial of the OX40 agonist ivuxolimab. The nucleotide sequence reads TGTGCCAGCAGTTCCCAGCCGACTAGCGGGGTGGAGACCCAGTACTTC. This codes for CASSSQPTSGVETQYF.